This TCR beta chain was profiled in a study of blood T cell repertoires in COVID-19. Study at large: Collection of acute and convalescent COVID-19 samples took place in the United States, Italy and Spain. T cells, B-cell-depleted T cells, or PBMCs supplied cDNA or gDNA.

The CDR3 covers 17 residues. The trim removed 6 bases at V and 7 bases at J, leaving 9 bases unmatched. Germline V gene sequence: CDR1 LGHDT, CDR2 YNNKEL (reference sequence). This clone was found a few times. Original methodology: Estimates of nucleated cell counts were drawn from the amplification of reference gene primers. Libraries were prepared by immunoSEQ multiplex PCR; TCRdb keeps only in-frame clonotypes and omits some of them. That table furnishes V, J and clone size, whereas the DNA furnished D and trimming. The data show about 220,000 clones, approximately 84% seen once. The sequence came from a woman aged 25 to 39 who had recovered from COVID-19. This chain uses TRBV3-1 (or the pseudogene TRBV3-2) with TRBJ2-1; 16 bases fit TRBD2. The sequencing sample was made of peripheral blood. The CDR3 sequence is CASRDRGLAGGWNEQFF. CDR3 coding DNA: TGTGCCAGCAGAGACAGGGGACTAGCGGGAGGGTGGAATGAGCAGTTCTTC.